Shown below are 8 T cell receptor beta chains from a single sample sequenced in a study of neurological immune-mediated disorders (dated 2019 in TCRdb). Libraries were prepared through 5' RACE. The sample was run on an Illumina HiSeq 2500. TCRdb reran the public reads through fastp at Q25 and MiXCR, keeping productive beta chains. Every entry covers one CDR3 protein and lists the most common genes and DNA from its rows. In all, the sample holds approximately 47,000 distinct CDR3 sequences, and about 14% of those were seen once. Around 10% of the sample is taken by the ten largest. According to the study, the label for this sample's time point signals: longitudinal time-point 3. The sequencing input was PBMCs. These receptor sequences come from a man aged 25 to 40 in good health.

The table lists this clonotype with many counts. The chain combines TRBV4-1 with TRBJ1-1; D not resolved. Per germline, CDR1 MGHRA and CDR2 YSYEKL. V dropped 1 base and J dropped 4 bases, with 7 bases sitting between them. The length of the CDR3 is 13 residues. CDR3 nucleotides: TGCGCCAGCAGCCAAGCGGGTTCCACTGAAGCTTTCTTT. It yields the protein CASSQAGSTEAFF.

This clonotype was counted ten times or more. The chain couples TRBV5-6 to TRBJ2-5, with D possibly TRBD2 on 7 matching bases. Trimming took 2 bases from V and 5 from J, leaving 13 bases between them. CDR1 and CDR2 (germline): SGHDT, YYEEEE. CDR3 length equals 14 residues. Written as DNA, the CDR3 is TGTGCCAGCAGCTTTTTACAGGGAGGGGAGACCCAGTACTTC. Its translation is CASSFLQGGETQYF.

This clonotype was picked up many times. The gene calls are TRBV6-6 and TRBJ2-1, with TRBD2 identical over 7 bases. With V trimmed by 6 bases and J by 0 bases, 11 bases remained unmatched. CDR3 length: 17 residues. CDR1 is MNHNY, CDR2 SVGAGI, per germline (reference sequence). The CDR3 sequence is CASSKDTRGSSYNEQFF. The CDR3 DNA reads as TGTGCCAGCAGCAAGGATACACGCGGGAGCTCCTACAATGAGCAGTTCTTC.

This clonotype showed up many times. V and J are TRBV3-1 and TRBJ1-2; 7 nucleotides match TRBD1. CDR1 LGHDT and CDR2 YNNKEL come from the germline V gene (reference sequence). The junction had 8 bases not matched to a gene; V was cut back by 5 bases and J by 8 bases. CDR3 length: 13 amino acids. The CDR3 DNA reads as TGTGCCAGCAGCTATAGACAGGGAGGCGGCTACACCTTC. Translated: CASSYRQGGGYTF. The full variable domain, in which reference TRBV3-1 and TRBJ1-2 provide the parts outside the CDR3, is DTAVSQTPKYLVTQMGNDKSIKCEQNLGHDTMYWYKQDSKKFLKIMFSYNNKELIINETVPNRFSPKSPDKAHLNLHINSLELGDSAVYFCASSYRQGGGYTFGSGTRLTVV.

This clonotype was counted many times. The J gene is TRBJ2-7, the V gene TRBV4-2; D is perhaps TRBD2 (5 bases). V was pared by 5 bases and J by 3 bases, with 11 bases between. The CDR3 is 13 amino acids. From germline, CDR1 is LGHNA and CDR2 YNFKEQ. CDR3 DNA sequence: TGTGCCAGCAGCATCGGGGAGTTCTACGAGCAGTACTTC. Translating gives CASSIGEFYEQYF.

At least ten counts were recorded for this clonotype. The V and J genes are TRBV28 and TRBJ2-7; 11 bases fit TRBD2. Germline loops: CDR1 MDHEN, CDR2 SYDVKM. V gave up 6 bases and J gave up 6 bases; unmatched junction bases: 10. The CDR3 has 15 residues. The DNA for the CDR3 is TGTGCCAGCAGCGTATTACTAGCGGGAGTTCTCGAGCAGTACTTC. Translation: CASSVLLAGVLEQYF.

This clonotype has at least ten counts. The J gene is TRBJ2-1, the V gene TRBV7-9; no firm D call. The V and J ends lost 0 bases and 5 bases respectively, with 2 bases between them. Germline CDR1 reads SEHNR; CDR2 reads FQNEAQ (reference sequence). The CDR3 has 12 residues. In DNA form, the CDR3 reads TGTGCCAGCAGCTTAGCGGACAATGAGCAGTTCTTC. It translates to CASSLADNEQFF.

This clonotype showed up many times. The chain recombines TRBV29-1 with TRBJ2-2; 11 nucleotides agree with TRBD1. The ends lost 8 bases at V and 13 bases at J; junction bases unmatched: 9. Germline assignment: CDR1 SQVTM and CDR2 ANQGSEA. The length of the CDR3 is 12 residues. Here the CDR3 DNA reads TGCAGCAGGGACAGGGGGATGCCGAGGCTGTTTTTT. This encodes CSRDRGMPRLFF.